This record looks at one T cell receptor (beta chain) sequence and its context. MiXCR, run by TCRdb on the reads, gives a single entry per CDR3 protein. The sample consists of 740,000 or so distinct CDR3 sequences, about a third of them appearing once. The entry originates in a study of T cell repertoires in cytomegalovirus infection. This CDR3 has 14 residues. The ends were cut back, 5 bases at V and 4 bases at J, with 12 bases in the middle. CDR1 and CDR2 (germline): MNHNY, SVGAGI (reference sequence). The V gene is TRBV6-6, the J gene TRBJ1-5; no clear D gene. The sample was PBMCs. The sequence was obtained from a human donor in good health (CMV status not recorded). Some clones in this sample may be carry-over from other donors' samples. The CDR3 nucleotides are TGTGCCAGCAGTAAGTGGCAGAGAAATCAGCCCCAGCATTTT. It specifies CASSKWQRNQPQHF.